The 24 T cell receptor beta chains listed next were all sequenced from one sample in a study of blood T cell repertoires in COVID-19. Using immunoSEQ multiplex PCR, the repertoire was profiled, and TCRdb retains in-frame clones only, with some absent. The sample contains 150,000 or so clones, less than 85% of which appear only once. Source material: PBMCs or T cells enriched from blood (not recorded which). The receptors come from a woman between 50 and 59 years old who had recovered from COVID-19.

V usage is TRBV29-1 and J usage is TRBJ2-7; D possibly corresponds to TRBD2 (5 bases). Deletions cut 2 bases from V and 6 bases from J, with 20 bases between. The CDR3 length is 15 residues. CDR1 SQVTM and CDR2 ANQGSEA come from the germline V gene. The CDR3 bases are TGCAGCGTTGAACTCGAGTCCGGACTTCGGGGCGAGCAGTACGTC. Encoded protein: CSVELESGLRGEQYV.

The chain carries TRBV14 and TRBJ1-4; 10 bases are a match to TRBD1. Trimming cost V 1 base and J 8 bases; bases outside gene matches: 10. CDR1 is SGHDN and CDR2 is FVKESK in the germline V gene. The CDR3 totals 17 residues. CDR3 sequence reads: CASSQVGTGVRREKLFF. The CDR3 coding sequence is TGTGCCAGCAGCCAAGTAGGGACAGGGGTGCGGCGGGAAAAACTGTTTTTT.

The V and J genes are TRBV24-1 and TRBJ1-2, with unresolved D. The germline gives CDR1 KGHDR, CDR2 SFDVKD. With 5 bases removed from V and 5 bases from J, the gap between germline ends came to 11 bases. The CDR3 has 13 amino acids. The CDR3 sequence is CATSAEAWYGYTF. The CDR3 coding sequence is TGTGCCACCAGTGCTGAGGCCTGGTATGGCTACACCTTC.

The rearrangement joins TRBV12-5 to TRBJ2-6; 9 nucleotides line up with TRBD1. Unmatched junction bases numbered 7, after V lost 1 base and J lost 0 bases. CDR1 is LGHNT, CDR2 FRNRAP, per germline. The CDR3 consists of 19 residues. In nucleotides, the CDR3 is TGTGCTAGTGGTTTGGGGACAGGGGATCGGAGCTCTGGGGCCAACGTCCTGACTTTC. Its protein is CASGLGTGDRSSGANVLTF.

The rearrangement links TRBV5-1 to TRBJ1-1; no clear D. From germline, CDR1 is SGHRS and CDR2 YFSETQ. The CDR3 contains 15 residues. V was clipped by 0 bases and J by 0 bases, with 9 bases between them. For the CDR3, the DNA is TGCGCCAGCAGCTTGGCCCTTGCGATGAACACTGAAGCTTTCTTT. This sequence encodes CASSLALAMNTEAFF.

This clone was seen a few times. This chain uses TRBV7-9 with TRBJ1-2, with 10 bases that match TRBD1. The CDR3 spans 14 residues. The germline V gene has CDR1 SEHNR and CDR2 FQNEAQ (reference sequence). V dropped 1 base and J dropped 4; count of bases not matched to a gene: 0. CDR3: CASSLGQGAYGYTF. The DNA for the CDR3 is TGTGCCAGCAGCTTAGGACAGGGGGCCTATGGCTACACCTTC.

The V and J genes are TRBV7-9 and TRBJ2-3; a possible D gene is TRBD1 (5 bases). The CDR3 length is 16 residues. CDR1 is SEHNR, CDR2 FQNEAQ, per germline (reference sequence). Trimming left V 1 base short and J 5 bases short, with 16 bases between. CDR3 loop: CASSLEGPPWRDTQYF. The CDR3 nucleotides are TGTGCCAGCAGCTTAGAGGGGCCCCCTTGGAGAGATACGCAGTATTTT.

This clone was picked up a small number of times. V and J are TRBV5-1 and TRBJ2-3; TRBD1 is a possible D gene (6 bases). With 4 bases removed from V and 4 bases from J, the gap between germline ends came to 19 bases. The CDR3 runs to 16 residues. Germline V gene data show CDR1 as SGHRS and CDR2 as YFSETQ. DNA of the CDR3: TGCGCCAGCAGCAGATCCTCGTACAGGGAATCAGATACGCAGTATTTT. It codes for CASSRSSYRESDTQYF.

The table lists this clone with many counts. V and J are TRBV29-1 and TRBJ1-1; 8 positions agree with TRBD1. CDR3 size: 12 residues. Germline CDR1 SQVTM, CDR2 ANQGSEA. J gave up 3 bases and V 6 bases, and 3 bases lay outside the gene matches. The CDR3 region has the DNA TGCAGCGTCAAACAGGGGGACACTGAAGCTTTCTTT. It yields the protein CSVKQGDTEAFF.

The chain recombines TRBV11-2 with TRBJ1-4; 8 bases are shared with TRBD1. The CDR3 is 14 residues long. Germline loops: CDR1 SGHAT, CDR2 FQNNGV. With 4 bases clipped from V and 8 bases from J, the junction kept 6 bases outside the gene matches. The CDR3 protein is CASSSDRVHEKLFF. CDR3 in DNA: TGTGCCAGCAGCTCGGACAGGGTTCACGAAAAACTGTTTTTT. Filled out from reference TRBV11-2 and TRBJ1-4, the complete variable domain reads EAGVAQSPRYKIIEKRQSVAFWCNPISGHATLYWYQQILGQGPKLLIQFQNNGVVDDSQLPKDRFSAERLKGVDSTLKIQPAKLEDSAVYLCASSSDRVHEKLFFGSGTQLSVL.

V gene TRBV6-1 combines with J gene TRBJ2-5; no firm D call. V lost 1 base and J lost 0, with 3 bases in between. CDR3 length: 13 amino acids. Germline CDR1 and CDR2: MNHNS and SASEGT. The CDR3 region is CASSEVYQETQYF. In nucleotides, the CDR3 is TGTGCCAGCAGTGAAGTCTACCAAGAGACCCAGTACTTC.

V usage is TRBV12-3 or TRBV12-4 and J usage is TRBJ1-5; possible D gene TRBD1, 5 bases. The CDR3 is 13 amino acids. V was shortened by 5 bases and J by 7 bases, with 12 bases between the two germline ends. CDR3 region: CASSPHQGQPQHF. CDR3 bases: TGTGCCAGCAGTCCTCATCAGGGCCAGCCCCAGCATTTT.

The chain employs TRBV18 and TRBJ1-1; 7 positions match TRBD1. In germline, CDR1 is KGHSH, CDR2 LQKENI. This CDR3 region has 14 residues. After removal of 2 bases from V and 5 bases from J, the junction contained 5 bases not matched to a gene. The CDR3 loop reads CASSPGGTETEAFF. The CDR3 nucleotides read TGTGCCAGCTCACCAGGGGGGACAGAAACTGAAGCTTTCTTT.

This sequence joins TRBV7-6 and TRBJ1-4; TRBD1 might be the D (5 bases). Germline V gives CDR1 SGHVS, CDR2 FNYEAQ. The CDR3 loop spans 15 amino acids. The V end was cut by 1 base, the J end by 3 bases, with 9 bases between. CDR3: CASSLGTGSNEKLFF. The CDR3 coding sequence is TGTGCCAGCAGCTTAGGAACAGGCTCTAATGAAAAACTGTTTTTT.

The chain carries TRBV5-4 and TRBJ2-3; the match to TRBD2 covers 7 bases. From germline, CDR1 is SGHNT and CDR2 YYREEE (reference sequence). The CDR3 contains 15 residues. Unmatched junction bases numbered 9, after V lost 5 bases and J lost 3 bases. CDR3 DNA sequence: TGTGCCAGCAGGAGAGCCGGGGGGTCAACAGATACGCAGTATTTT. The encoded protein is CASRRAGGSTDTQYF.

The chain employs TRBV28 and TRBJ1-5, with D possibly TRBD1 on 6 matching bases. The germline CDR1 and CDR2 sequences are MDHEN and SYDVKM. The CDR3 has 15 amino acids. The V end lost 6 bases, the J end lost 4 bases, and 16 bases lay between the germline ends. Written as DNA, the CDR3 is TGTGCCAGCAGAAACAGGGCAGGCGTTAATCAGCCCCAGCATTTT. Translation gives CASRNRAGVNQPQHF.

The V gene is TRBV2, the J gene TRBJ1-1, with a tentative D call TRBD1 (6 bases). CDR1 is SNHLY, CDR2 FYNNEI, per germline. This CDR3 is built from 15 residues. V was cut by 3 bases and J by 1 base, with 12 bases left in between. CDR3 sequence (DNA): TGTGCCAGCAGTGAGTTCGGACAGTCGAACACTGAAGCTTTCTTT. It translates to CASSEFGQSNTEAFF. The full variable domain, its missing parts supplied by reference TRBV2 and TRBJ1-1, is EPEVTQTPSHQVTQMGQEVILRCVPISNHLYFYWYRQILGQKVEFLVSFYNNEISEKSEIFDDQFSVERPDGSNFTLKIRSTKLEDSAMYFCASSEFGQSNTEAFFGQGTRLTVV.

V usage is TRBV7-8 and J usage is TRBJ2-1; 11 bases match TRBD1. Germline lookup yields CDR1 SGHVS and CDR2 FQNEAQ. This CDR3 region has 18 residues. Trimming cost V 4 bases and J 0 bases; bases outside gene matches: 8. CDR3 loop: CASSYRTGGRSSYNEQFF. In DNA, the CDR3 is TGTGCCAGCAGCTACAGGACAGGGGGCCGAAGCTCCTACAATGAGCAGTTCTTC.

A single count supports this clone. The J gene is TRBJ2-7, the V gene TRBV7-2; D perhaps matches TRBD1 (6 bases). The V gene lost 4 bases and the J gene lost 0 bases, with 10 bases spanning the gap. The CDR3 sequence is 14 residues long. Germline CDR1 SGHTA, CDR2 FQGNSA. The CDR3 loop reads CASSSQDSSYEQYV. CDR3 in DNA: TGTGCCAGCAGCTCACAGGACAGCTCCTACGAGCAGTACGTC.

V usage is TRBV19 and J usage is TRBJ2-1, with 7 positions matching TRBD2. The CDR3 spans 15 residues. J gave up 0 bases and V 5 bases, and 4 bases lay outside the gene matches. The germline gives CDR1 LNHDA, CDR2 SQIVND (reference sequence). In DNA, the CDR3 is TGTGCCAGTAGTCCGAGGGAGGGCTCCTACAATGAGCAGTTCTTC. Translating it yields CASSPREGSYNEQFF.

The V gene is TRBV28, the J gene TRBJ1-5, with D tentatively TRBD1 (5 bases). From germline, CDR1 is MDHEN and CDR2 SYDVKM. The CDR3 totals 14 residues. The V and J ends lost 3 bases and 7 bases respectively, with 13 bases between them. CDR3 loop: CASSFLGGRQPQHF. The CDR3 region has the DNA TGTGCCAGCAGTTTTTTGGGGGGTCGGCAGCCCCAGCATTTT.

The CDR3 loop is CATGPDRVIYGYTF. The CDR3 DNA reads TGCGCCACCGGACCGGACAGGGTAATTTATGGCTACACCTTC. The chain combines TRBV5-1 with TRBJ1-2, with 8 bases matching TRBD1. Germline-derived CDR1 and CDR2 are SGHRS and YFSETQ. The V gene end was trimmed by 9 bases and the J gene end by 5 bases; junction bases not matched to a gene: 12. There are 14 residues in the CDR3.

V and J are TRBV3-1 (or the pseudogene TRBV3-2) and TRBJ1-6; D not certain. The CDR3 runs to 16 residues. Germline lookup yields CDR1 LGHDT and CDR2 YNNKEL (reference sequence). Trimming removed 4 bases at V and 4 bases at J, with 14 bases between. CDR3 region: CASSRTLGEYNSPLHF. For the CDR3, the DNA is TGTGCCAGCAGCCGAACCCTGGGAGAATATAATTCACCCCTCCACTTT.

The CDR3 DNA follows: TGCGCCAGCAGCTTGAGGCCTAGCGGGGAATACGAGCAGTACGTC. Its protein is CASSLRPSGEYEQYV. The chain combines TRBV5-1 with TRBJ2-7, with TRBD2 matching 9 bases. This CDR3 is built from 15 residues. The junction had 6 bases not matched to a gene; V was cut back by 1 base and J by 4 bases. Germline CDR1 and CDR2: SGHRS and YFSETQ.